The 29 T cell receptor beta chains in this list originate from one sample, sequenced in a study of cytomegalovirus exposure and HLA in healthy donors. PCR involved 60 Vbeta and 13 Jbeta primers. The data were produced by immunoSEQ multiplex PCR, yet TCRdb's version contains in-frame clones alone and is incomplete. The table gives tens of thousands of clones; the top ten clones make up 6% to 7% of it. Sequenced input: PBMCs. These receptors came from a woman aged 40-49 years in good health and CMV-seronegative.

The chain joins TRBV9 to TRBJ2-5, with 8 bases aligning to TRBD1. Germline V CDR1 and CDR2: SGDLS, YYNGEE. V was clipped by 3 bases and J by 1 base; unmatched bases: 2. This CDR3 spans 14 amino acids. In nucleotides, the CDR3 is TGTGCCAGCAGCGCTACAGGGGGCCAAGAGACCCAGTACTTC. This translates into CASSATGGQETQYF.

This rearrangement joins TRBV18 to TRBJ1-4; 11 positions agree with TRBD1. This CDR3 has 16 residues. The V segment lost 5 bases and the J segment 10 bases; nucleotides outside the gene matches: 12. The germline gives CDR1 KGHSH, CDR2 LQKENI. The CDR3 region is CASSIEGTGGFGKLFF. The CDR3 DNA is TGTGCCAGCTCAATAGAAGGGACAGGGGGATTCGGAAAACTGTTTTTT. Full variable domain (remainder filled in from reference TRBV18 and TRBJ1-4): NAGVMQNPRHLVRRRGQEARLRCSPMKGHSHVYWYRQLPEEGLKFMVYLQKENIIDESGMPKERFSAEFPKEGPSILRIQQVVRGDSAAYFCASSIEGTGGFGKLFFGSGTQLSVL.

The chain carries TRBV7-2 and TRBJ2-3; no definite D call. The CDR3 runs 13 residues. Germline CDR1 SGHTA, CDR2 FQGNSA. The V and J ends lost 5 bases and 0 bases respectively, with 6 bases between them. The CDR3 coding sequence is TGTGCCAGCAGCCGGTCCAGCACAGATACGCAGTATTTT. Residues: CASSRSSTDTQYF. The full variable domain, with the rest looked up from reference TRBV7-2 and TRBJ2-3, is GAGVSQSPSNKVTEKGKDVELRCDPISGHTALYWYRQSLGQGLEFLIYFQGNSAPDKSGLPSDRFSAERTGGSVSTLTIQRTQQEDSAVYLCASSRSSTDTQYFGPGTRLTVL.

In the case of this clone: The same CDR3 is also encoded by other DNA sequences in this sample. The chain has TRBV29-1 and TRBJ1-4; TRBD1 aligns across 9 bases. The CDR3 has 13 residues. Germline CDR1 SQVTM, CDR2 ANQGSEA. V was pared by 4 bases and J by 5 bases, with 2 bases of the junction left unmatched. CDR3 sequence: CSVAGTGNEKLFF. The CDR3 nucleotides are TGCAGCGTTGCGGGGACAGGGAATGAAAAACTGTTTTTT.

The CDR3 sequence is CASRTENSNQPQHF. For the CDR3, the DNA is TGTGCCAGTAGGACAGAAAATAGCAATCAGCCCCAGCATTTT. The rearrangement joins TRBV19 to TRBJ1-5, with D perhaps matching TRBD1 (5 bases). Trimming left V 6 bases short and J 0 bases short, with 9 bases between. The CDR3 has 14 amino acids. The germline gives CDR1 LNHDA, CDR2 SQIVND (reference sequence).

The rearrangement links TRBV5-6 to TRBJ2-5; TRBD2 matches at 10 bases. With the DNA end fitting TRBJ2-7 better, the J assignment may be wrong. Germline V gene data show CDR1 as SGHDT and CDR2 as YYEEEE. CDR3 length: 15 residues. CDR3 DNA: TGTGCCAGCAGCTTGGGGGCTAGCGGGAGCAACGAGCAGTACTTC. Amino acids: CASSLGASGSNEQYF.

The chain uses TRBV9 and TRBJ2-5, with unresolved D. Germline assignment: CDR1 SGDLS and CDR2 YYNGEE. This CDR3 contains 16 residues. Deletions cut 0 bases from V and 1 base from J, with 13 bases between. The CDR3 protein is CASSVATMSFQETQYF. In DNA form, the CDR3 reads TGTGCCAGCAGCGTAGCTACGATGAGTTTCCAAGAGACCCAGTACTTC.

The V call is TRBV13, the J call TRBJ2-7; the D gene is possibly TRBD1 (6 bases). Trimming left V 5 bases short and J 6 bases short, with 11 bases between. Germline assignment: CDR1 PRHDT and CDR2 FYEKMQ (reference sequence). The CDR3 runs to 12 residues. The DNA for the CDR3 is TGTGCCAGCAGCACAAGGGGGTCCGAGCAGTACTTC. It specifies CASSTRGSEQYF.

The V call is TRBV19, the J call TRBJ1-6; TRBD1 is a possible D gene (6 bases). This CDR3 region has 14 residues. The ends were cut back, 6 bases at V and 10 bases at J, with 16 bases in the middle. The germline V gene encodes CDR1 LNHDA and CDR2 SQIVND (reference sequence). CDR3 in DNA: TGTGCCAGTAGATTTACAGGGATAGGATCACCCCTCCACTTT. It is translated as CASRFTGIGSPLHF.

J is TRBJ1-2 and V is TRBV4-3, with 10 bases lining up with TRBD1. From germline, CDR1 is LGHNA and CDR2 YSLEER. The CDR3 is 16 amino acids. V shed 1 base, J shed 1 base, and the junction held 3 bases outside the gene matches. CDR3 region: CASSQGGTGVNYGYTF. The CDR3 bases are TGCGCCAGCAGCCAAGGAGGGACAGGGGTTAACTATGGCTACACCTTC.

This sequence joins TRBV30 and TRBJ1-1; D not certain. Germline V CDR1 and CDR2: GTSNPN, SVGIG (reference sequence). The CDR3 has 15 residues. V lost 0 bases, J lost 6 bases, and 17 bases lay in between. The CDR3, as DNA: TGTGCCTGGAGTGTCGAGGGCAGGTGGGTCGCTGAAGCTTTCTTT. This sequence encodes CAWSVEGRWVAEAFF.

The gene calls are TRBV7-9 and TRBJ1-2; the D is unclear. Germline-derived CDR1 and CDR2 are SEHNR and FQNEAQ (reference sequence). V dropped 0 bases and J dropped 2 bases, with 7 bases sitting between them. The CDR3 extends over 14 amino acids. CDR3 loop: CASSLATVNYGYTF. In DNA, the CDR3 is TGTGCCAGCAGCTTAGCTACAGTCAACTATGGCTACACCTTC.

About this clone itself: One end of the junction does not line up with germline, which may come from a read error. Other nucleotide sequences from this sample produce the same CDR3. The CDR3 is CASSLWGGVNSPLHF. In DNA, the CDR3 is TGTGCCAGCAGTTTATGGGGGGGGGTCAATTCACCCCTACACTTT. This sequence joins TRBV27 and TRBJ1-6; weak D call: TRBD1 (5 bases). This CDR3 has 15 residues. Germline V gives CDR1 MNHEY, CDR2 SMNVEV (reference sequence).

V usage is TRBV29-1 and J usage is TRBJ1-5; D perhaps matches TRBD1 (6 bases). Germline V gene data show CDR1 as SQVTM and CDR2 as ANQGSEA. Trimming took 4 bases from V and 0 from J, leaving 19 bases between them. This CDR3 spans 17 amino acids. Written as DNA, the CDR3 is TGCAGCGTTGGCCTAGGGGGACGGACGGATAGCAATCAGCCCCAGCATTTT. Translated, it gives CSVGLGGRTDSNQPQHF.

The V and J genes are TRBV13 and TRBJ1-2; TRBD1 might be the D (5 bases). V lost 1 base, J lost 5 bases, and 20 bases lay in between. The CDR3 sequence is 17 residues long. The V gene's germline CDR1 is PRHDT and CDR2 FYEKMQ (reference sequence). In DNA, the CDR3 is TGTGCCAGCAGCTTAGACCCTTTGAACCTGGGGGGTTATGGCTACACCTTC. Translation gives CASSLDPLNLGGYGYTF.

This chain links TRBV27 with TRBJ1-5, with 9 bases identical to TRBD1. This CDR3 contains 17 residues. In germline, CDR1 is MNHEY, CDR2 SMNVEV (reference sequence). V lost 5 bases and J lost 3; bases outside the gene matches: 11. CDR3 amino acids: CASSRTGTGLNNQPQHF. DNA of the CDR3: TGTGCCAGCAGTCGGACCGGGACAGGGTTGAACAATCAGCCCCAGCATTTT.

The chain has TRBV5-1 and TRBJ1-1; D is possibly TRBD1 (5 bases). V was shortened by 1 base and J by 2 bases, with 9 bases between the two germline ends. CDR1 is SGHRS and CDR2 is YFSETQ in the germline V gene. This CDR3 contains 14 residues. CDR3 sequence reads: CASSLRRDNTEAFF. The CDR3 bases are TGCGCCAGCAGCTTGAGGAGGGACAACACTGAAGCTTTCTTT.

The chain has TRBV29-1 and TRBJ1-4; no definite D call. Trimming left V 5 bases short and J 8 bases short, with 12 bases between. CDR1 SQVTM and CDR2 ANQGSEA come from the germline V gene. This CDR3 spans 12 amino acids. DNA for the CDR3: TGCAGCGTTTCCCCGGCGGGGGAAAAACTGTTTTTT. As protein: CSVSPAGEKLFF.

The chain combines TRBV7-9 with TRBJ1-2, with no clear D. From germline, CDR1 is SEHNR and CDR2 FQNEAQ (reference sequence). V lost 4 bases and J 6 bases, leaving 6 bases between the germline ends. The CDR3 loop spans 11 amino acids. The CDR3 bases are TGTGCCAGCAGCTCTTCCCATGGCTACACCTTC. Translated: CASSSSHGYTF.

The rearrangement joins TRBV28 to TRBJ1-2; TRBD1 is a possible D gene (5 bases). The germline gives CDR1 MDHEN, CDR2 SYDVKM. This CDR3 spans 15 amino acids. V lost 6 bases and J lost 5, with 19 bases in between. The CDR3 spells CASSSSHGGLYGYTF. CDR3 in DNA: TGTGCCAGCAGCTCCTCCCACGGGGGATTATATGGCTACACCTTC.

J is TRBJ1-4 and V is TRBV7-8; TRBD1 aligns across 9 bases. The trim removed 6 bases at V and 10 bases at J, leaving 9 bases unmatched. The CDR3 is 14 residues long. Germline assignment: CDR1 SGHVS and CDR2 FQNEAQ. The CDR3 protein is CASRPTGGGGKLFF. The CDR3 nucleotides read TGTGCCAGCAGACCGACAGGGGGGGGAGGAAAACTGTTTTTT.

A note on this clone: At one boundary the junction diverges from the germline segment, which might be a read error. The genes are TRBV7-9 and TRBJ1-1; perhaps TRBD1 as D (5 bases). Germline loops: CDR1 SEHNR, CDR2 FQNEAQ (reference sequence). The CDR3 loop spans 13 amino acids. The CDR3 nucleotides read TGTGCCAGCAGCTTAGAGCCAGGGAACCGAGCCCTCTTT. Translation gives CASSLEPGNRALF.

The CDR3 reads CASSSTGGSGYEQYF. Here the CDR3 DNA reads TGTGCCAGCAGTTCAACAGGGGGCTCGGGGTACGAGCAGTACTTC. The V call is TRBV27, the J call TRBJ2-7, with 9 bases that match TRBD1. Germline assignment: CDR1 MNHEY and CDR2 SMNVEV (reference sequence). CDR3 length: 15 residues. Trimming took 4 bases from V and 4 from J; bases not matched to a gene: 8.

The chain uses TRBV15 and TRBJ1-1, with D maybe TRBD1 (6 bases). Germline CDR1 and CDR2: LNHNV and YYDKDF (reference sequence). The length of the CDR3 is 16 residues. Trimming cost V 2 bases and J 1 base, with 14 bases left between them. CDR3 sequence reads: CATSRRTGLRNTEAFF. CDR3 bases: TGTGCCACCAGCAGACGAACAGGGCTCCGGAACACTGAAGCTTTCTTT. The full variable domain, completed using reference TRBV15 and TRBJ1-1, is DAMVIQNPRYQVTQFGKPVTLSCSQTLNHNVMYWYQQKSSQAPKLLFHYYDKDFNNEADTPDNFQSRRPNTSFCFLDIRSPGLGDTAMYLCATSRRTGLRNTEAFFGQGTRLTVV.

The CDR3 DNA sequence: TGTGCCAGTTCCCAACGACAGGGCAATCAAGAGACCCAGTACTTC. This sequence encodes CASSQRQGNQETQYF. The rearrangement links TRBV19 to TRBJ2-5; 7 bases map to TRBD1. The J segment lost 2 bases and the V segment lost 8 bases, leaving 11 bases of the junction unmatched. CDR1 is LNHDA, CDR2 SQIVND, per germline (reference sequence). The CDR3 length is 15 residues.

CDR3 in DNA: TGTGCCAGCAGTTATTGGACACCGAACACCGGGGAGCTGTTTTTT. Translation gives CASSYWTPNTGELFF. The chain uses TRBV6-5 and TRBJ2-2, with a weak D call TRBD1 (5 bases). The CDR3 covers 15 residues. Germline values: CDR1 MNHEY, CDR2 SVGAGI. V lost 3 bases to trimming and J lost 0 bases, with 8 bases between them.

The chain joins TRBV5-1 to TRBJ2-7; 9 bases fit TRBD1. CDR3 length equals 16 residues. The V gene end was trimmed by 0 bases and the J gene end by 2 bases; junction bases not matched to a gene: 6. CDR1 is SGHRS and CDR2 is YFSETQ in the germline V gene. The CDR3 DNA follows: TGCGCCAGCAGCTTGGGGATTACAGGGGGCACCTACGAGCAGTACTTC. Amino acid sequence: CASSLGITGGTYEQYF.

The rearrangement uses TRBV6-1 and TRBJ2-7; the match to TRBD2 covers 10 bases. Germline V gene data show CDR1 as MNHNS and CDR2 as SASEGT. Germline trimming cut 2 bases from V and 0 bases from J; bases unmatched to any gene: 1. CDR3 length equals 15 residues. The CDR3 reads CASSESGRDSYEQYF. CDR3 DNA: TGTGCCAGCAGTGAAAGCGGGAGGGACTCCTACGAGCAGTACTTC.

This chain connects TRBV2 to TRBJ2-7; 7 positions agree with TRBD1. CDR1 is SNHLY and CDR2 is FYNNEI in the germline V gene. V was pared by 0 bases and J by 2 bases, with 4 bases of the junction left unmatched. The CDR3 runs to 15 residues. CDR3 loop: CASSEAWTGPYEQYF. DNA for the CDR3: TGTGCCAGCAGTGAAGCCTGGACAGGACCCTACGAGCAGTACTTC. Full variable domain (outside the CDR3, taken from reference TRBV2 and TRBJ2-7): EPEVTQTPSHQVTQMGQEVILRCVPISNHLYFYWYRQILGQKVEFLVSFYNNEISEKSEIFDDQFSVERPDGSNFTLKIRSTKLEDSAMYFCASSEAWTGPYEQYFGPGTRLTVT.